Below, 27 T cell receptor beta chains from the same sample are listed, as sequenced in a study of control samples from healthy donors and cancer patients. Only in-frame clones appear in the TCRdb table, and some are missing; sequencing was by immunoSEQ multiplex PCR. The repertoire has about 110,000 clones, roughly 79% of them found once; the top ten carry under 8.5%. Sequencing input: blood. These receptors came from a man in his late teens or twenties in good health.

This chain connects TRBV5-5 to TRBJ1-1; no clear D gene. Trimming stripped 4 bases from V and 0 bases from J, with 7 bases between. Germline CDR1 and CDR2: SGHKS and YYEKEE (reference sequence). CDR3 length equals 13 residues. The chain's CDR3 is CASSGDLNTEAFF. CDR3 in DNA: TGTGCCAGCAGCGGAGACCTGAACACTGAAGCTTTCTTT.

The gene calls are TRBV6-6 and TRBJ2-5, with D unclear. V gave up 6 bases and J gave up 4 bases, with 6 bases separating them. Germline-derived CDR1 and CDR2 are MNHNY and SVGAGI (reference sequence). The CDR3 is made up of 11 amino acids. In nucleotides, the CDR3 is TGTGCCAGCAGGACGCTAGAGACCCAGTACTTC. Its protein is CASRTLETQYF.

V gene TRBV11-3 combines with J gene TRBJ2-6, with 7 nucleotides matching TRBD1. The CDR3 extends over 17 amino acids. CDR1 is SGHNT and CDR2 is YENEEA in the germline V gene. Losses at the gene ends were 5 bases for V and 0 bases for J; bases not matched to a gene: 7. CDR3 amino acids: CASSAYWDSSGANVLTF. The CDR3, as DNA: TGTGCCAGCAGCGCGTACTGGGACAGCTCTGGGGCCAACGTCCTGACTTTC. The entire variable domain, with the rest obtained from reference TRBV11-3 and TRBJ2-6, is as follows: EAGVVQSPRYKIIEKKQPVAFWCNPISGHNTLYWYLQNLGQGPELLIRYENEEAVDDSQLPKDRFSAERLKGVDSTLKIQPAELGDSAVYLCASSAYWDSSGANVLTFGAGSRLTVL.

The V call is TRBV5-1, the J call TRBJ1-2; a possible D gene is TRBD1 (5 bases). The CDR3 runs to 13 residues. V lost 0 bases and J 6 bases, leaving 9 bases between the germline ends. Germline V gene sequence: CDR1 SGHRS, CDR2 YFSETQ. CDR3 in amino acids: CASSLAGPNGYTF. The CDR3 DNA reads TGCGCCAGCAGCTTGGCAGGGCCGAATGGCTACACCTTC.

The CDR3 loop is CASSDSGLGQETQYF. DNA for the CDR3: TGTGCCAGCTCCGATAGCGGGCTAGGGCAAGAGACCCAGTACTTC. The chain employs TRBV18 and TRBJ2-5; the match to TRBD2 covers 7 bases. The CDR3 has 15 amino acids. Losses at the gene ends were 6 bases for V and 2 bases for J; bases not matched to a gene: 9. Germline CDR1 and CDR2: KGHSH and LQKENI.

This clone has a single count. The rearrangement uses TRBV11-2 and TRBJ2-6; 8 bases fit TRBD2. In germline, CDR1 is SGHAT, CDR2 FQNNGV. With V trimmed by 5 bases and J by 7 bases, 16 bases remained unmatched. The CDR3 contains 18 residues. CDR3 in amino acids: CASSIAGGASIRANVLTF. CDR3 bases: TGTGCCAGCAGCATAGCCGGGGGGGCCAGTATTAGAGCCAACGTCCTGACTTTC.

The chain links TRBV6-2 or TRBV6-3 to TRBJ2-2; possibly TRBD2 for D (5 bases). V shed 0 bases and J shed 4 bases, with 9 bases lying between them. This CDR3 region has 15 residues. Germline V gene lookup returns CDR1 MNHEY and CDR2 SVGEGT. The DNA for the CDR3 is TGTGCCAGCAGTTACTCCGGAGGCATCACCGGGGAGCTGTTTTTT. This gives the protein CASSYSGGITGELFF.

The chain recombines TRBV27 with TRBJ2-5; tentatively, D is TRBD1 or TRBD2 (6 bases each). CDR1 and CDR2 from the germline V gene are MNHEY and SMNVEV (reference sequence). The CDR3 is made up of 15 amino acids. Trimming removed 4 bases at V and 1 base at J, with 13 bases between. CDR3 protein: CASSSPRGLQETQYF. The CDR3 DNA reads as TGTGCCAGCAGTTCCCCTCGGGGGCTCCAAGAGACCCAGTACTTC.

This chain uses TRBV4-1 with TRBJ2-3, with TRBD2 matching over 10 bases. V lost 4 bases to trimming and J lost 0 bases; unmatched junction nucleotides: 13. CDR1 is MGHRA, CDR2 YSYEKL, per germline. The CDR3 has 19 amino acids. CDR3 nucleotides: TGCGCCAGCAGCCTGGGAGGAGCGGGGGGGCCTCCTAGCACAGATACGCAGTATTTT. Protein: CASSLGGAGGPPSTDTQYF.

V usage is TRBV4-1 and J usage is TRBJ1-5; possible D gene TRBD1, 6 bases. V lost 4 bases and J 4 bases, leaving 17 bases between the germline ends. The CDR3 runs 16 residues. Germline lookup yields CDR1 MGHRA and CDR2 YSYEKL. CDR3 in amino acids: CASSRDTGTNNQPQHF. In nucleotides, the CDR3 is TGCGCCAGCAGCCGGGATACCGGGACAAATAATCAGCCCCAGCATTTT.

J is TRBJ1-1 and V is TRBV5-1, with D tentatively TRBD1 (5 bases). Germline assignment: CDR1 SGHRS and CDR2 YFSETQ. V dropped 3 bases and J dropped 1 base, with 10 bases sitting between them. There are 14 residues in the CDR3. The CDR3 coding sequence is TGCGCCAGCAGCTCTGGGACCGGGAACACTGAAGCTTTCTTT. It translates to CASSSGTGNTEAFF.

The V gene is TRBV6-5, the J gene TRBJ2-2; 7 bases are shared with TRBD1. The trim removed 7 bases at V and 2 bases at J, leaving 4 bases unmatched. This CDR3 is 14 amino acids long. CDR1 MNHEY and CDR2 SVGAGI come from the germline V gene. The CDR3 sequence: CASTRTGNTGELFF. The CDR3, as DNA: TGTGCCAGCACCAGGACAGGCAACACCGGGGAGCTGTTTTTT.

The V call is TRBV10-1, the J call TRBJ2-3; the match to TRBD2 covers 9 bases. Germline trimming cut 2 bases from V and 3 bases from J; bases unmatched to any gene: 6. CDR1 and CDR2 from the germline V gene are WNHNN and SYGVQD (reference sequence). There are 16 residues in the CDR3. CDR3: CASSERASGTTDTQYF. CDR3 nucleotides: TGCGCCAGCAGTGAGCGGGCTAGCGGGACGACAGATACGCAGTATTTT.

This clone was picked up a small number of times. The chain employs TRBV19 and TRBJ1-3; 9 bases map to TRBD1. This CDR3 is 20 amino acids long. Trimming cost V 7 bases and J 0 bases; bases outside gene matches: 19. Germline lookup yields CDR1 LNHDA and CDR2 SQIVND (reference sequence). In DNA form, the CDR3 reads TGTGCCAGTACCGCTTGGGACCCGGGACAGGGCCCTTACTCTGGAAACACCATATATTTT. Translation gives CASTAWDPGQGPYSGNTIYF.

The chain uses TRBV11-1 and TRBJ2-5; TRBD1 matches 10 bases. The CDR3 spans 15 residues. The V and J ends lost 4 bases and 4 bases, in that order; junction bases with no gene match: 6. The germline V gene has CDR1 SGHAT and CDR2 FQDESV (reference sequence). The CDR3 is CASSSGQGGAETQYF. In DNA, the CDR3 is TGTGCCAGCAGCTCAGGACAGGGGGGGGCAGAGACCCAGTACTTC.

The chain recombines TRBV5-1 with TRBJ2-7, with 11 nucleotides matching TRBD2. The CDR3 consists of 14 residues. V shed 7 bases, J shed 3 bases, and the junction held 6 bases outside the gene matches. Germline CDR1 reads SGHRS; CDR2 reads YFSETQ. Written as DNA, the CDR3 is TGCGCCAGCCGACTAGCGGGGAAATTCTACGAGCAGTACTTC. This codes for CASRLAGKFYEQYF.

The chain links TRBV25-1 to TRBJ1-1, with 8 bases matching TRBD1. This CDR3 is 17 amino acids long. Germline V gene lookup returns CDR1 MGHDK and CDR2 SYGVNS. V was clipped by 1 base and J by 7 bases; unmatched bases: 14. The CDR3 sequence: CASSESSKQGELGEAFF. Here the CDR3 DNA reads TGTGCCAGCAGTGAATCGTCGAAACAGGGGGAACTGGGTGAAGCTTTCTTT.

The CDR3 sequence is CASSFWLPPGQAYGYTF. Written as DNA, the CDR3 is TGCGCCAGCAGCTTTTGGCTTCCCCCGGGACAGGCCTATGGCTACACCTTC. The chain recombines TRBV5-1 with TRBJ1-2; 8 bases match TRBD1. The germline V gene has CDR1 SGHRS and CDR2 YFSETQ. The V segment lost 2 bases and the J segment 4 bases; nucleotides outside the gene matches: 13. There are 17 residues in the CDR3.

This clone occurred once. This chain links TRBV4-1 with TRBJ1-1; no reliable D call. This CDR3 contains 14 residues. Germline V gene lookup returns CDR1 MGHRA and CDR2 YSYEKL. Between the trimmed V and J ends, which lost 3 bases and 6 bases, there was a span of 14 bases. The CDR3 DNA reads as TGCGCCAGCAGCCATGCGAAGGTGGGCCCTGAAGCTTTCTTT. Translating it yields CASSHAKVGPEAFF.

The rearrangement links TRBV28 to TRBJ2-3; 9 positions agree with TRBD1. The CDR3 has 18 residues. Germline CDR1 reads MDHEN; CDR2 reads SYDVKM. V dropped 5 bases and J dropped 2; count of bases not matched to a gene: 14. CDR3 DNA: TGTGCCAGCAGTAACCCAATGCCGGGACAGGGCTACACAGATACGCAGTATTTT. Residues: CASSNPMPGQGYTDTQYF.

Of note for this clone: This sample includes further DNA sequences coding for the same CDR3. The DNA of the CDR3 is TGTGCCAGCAGCCAAGGGACAGTGAACACTGAAGCTTTCTTT. This encodes CASSQGTVNTEAFF. The V call is TRBV4-2, the J call TRBJ1-1, with D tentatively TRBD1 (6 bases). The CDR3 extends over 14 amino acids. Trimming removed 1 base from V and 0 bases from J, with 6 bases in between. Germline-derived CDR1 and CDR2 are LGHNA and YNFKEQ.

This clone was observed once. Its ends do not fully match the called genes, so a read error is possible. V usage is TRBV7-6 and J usage is TRBJ2-3; 11 positions match TRBD2. CDR1 SGHVS and CDR2 FNYEAQ come from the germline V gene. The CDR3 has 12 residues. The DNA for the CDR3 is TGCGTTAGCGGGGGGGTTGGAGATACGCAGTATTTT. It codes for CVSGGVGDTQYF.

The chain joins TRBV11-2 to TRBJ2-4; no clear D gene. The CDR3 is 17 amino acids. With 0 bases removed from V and 0 bases from J, the gap between germline ends came to 12 bases. CDR1 and CDR2 from the germline V gene are SGHAT and FQNNGV. The CDR3 is CASSLEWAPQAKNIQYF. The CDR3 DNA reads TGTGCCAGCAGCTTAGAATGGGCCCCCCAAGCCAAAAACATTCAGTACTTC.

This clone was seen a handful of times. V usage is TRBV20-1 and J usage is TRBJ1-2; tentative D call: TRBD1 (5 bases). The ends were cut back, 5 bases at V and 5 bases at J, with 9 bases in the middle. CDR1 and CDR2 (germline): DFQATT, SNEGSKA (reference sequence). The CDR3 length is 11 residues. In DNA form, the CDR3 reads TGCAGTGCTTGGAGGGGATATGGCTACACCTTC. It translates to CSAWRGYGYTF.

The chain joins TRBV12-3 or TRBV12-4 to TRBJ1-3; TRBD1 matches 7 bases. The length of the CDR3 is 13 residues. The ends lost 7 bases at V and 7 bases at J; junction bases unmatched: 7. The CDR3: CASNPDRANTIYF. The DNA for the CDR3 is TGTGCCAGCAATCCTGACAGGGCGAACACCATATATTTT.

The CDR3 DNA sequence: TGTGCCTGGTCTCGCGGGATCAATCTAGGAAACACCATATATTTT. Translation gives CAWSRGINLGNTIYF. The chain carries TRBV30 and TRBJ1-3; D is unresolved. This CDR3 is 15 amino acids long. Germline-derived CDR1 and CDR2 are GTSNPN and SVGIG (reference sequence). Trimming removed 5 bases from V and 4 bases from J, with 18 bases in between. Complete variable domain (other parts from reference TRBV30 and TRBJ1-3): SQTIHQWPATLVQPVGSPLSLECTVEGTSNPNLYWYRQAAGRGLQLLFYSVGIGQISSEVPQNLSASRPQDRQFILSSKKLLLSDSGFYLCAWSRGINLGNTIYFGEGSWLTVV.

This clone was observed a few times. The chain couples TRBV2 to TRBJ1-2; D possibly corresponds to TRBD1 (5 bases). Germline V CDR1 and CDR2: SNHLY, FYNNEI. The CDR3 consists of 15 residues. The germline V and J ends were trimmed by 6 bases and 2 bases, with 16 bases remaining between them. The CDR3, as DNA: TGTGCCAGCAGAATGTACAGGTCGGGGAACTATGGCTACACCTTC. It codes for CASRMYRSGNYGYTF.